A selection of T cell receptor beta chains follows, all from one sample in a study of Tregs in tolerant kidney transplant recipients. The assay was immunoSEQ multiplex PCR, and TCRdb's table has in-frame clones only and misses some. The data contain about 110,000 clones, around 90% of them seen just once; the ten biggest clones take up about 0.35%. Material: CD4+ T cells from blood, obtained before the transplant. These receptors came from a human donor who received a combined kidney and bone marrow transplant. Both conserved end residues are part of each CDR3. D genes are given only for firm matches. Clone sizes are given selectively: once, few, many, or a class where the clone is expanded.

clone_size,j_call,d_call,cdr3_length,v_call,cdr3_nt,cdr3_aa
-,TRBJ1-5,-,12,TRBV18,TGTGCCAGCTCACCGAGCGGGCAGCCCCAGCATTTT,CASSPSGQPQHF
-,TRBJ1-1,-,16,TRBV28,TGTGCCAGCAGTTTATTGTCAGGAGGACTGAACACTGAAGCTTTCTTT,CASSLLSGGLNTEAFF
once,TRBJ1-5,-,15,TRBV6-1,TGTGCCAGCAGACCCACAGAGAATAGCAATCAGCCCCAGCATTTT,CASRPTENSNQPQHF
-,TRBJ1-5,TRBD1,15,TRBV9,TGTGCCAGCAGCGTATCAGGACAGGGGGACCAGCCCCAGCATTTT,CASSVSGQGDQPQHF
few,TRBJ1-2,TRBD1,14,TRBV5-1,TGCGCCAGCAGCCTTGGACAGGGGAAATATGGCTACACCTTC,CASSLGQGKYGYTF
-,TRBJ1-3,-,16,TRBV27,TGTGCCAGCAGTTTATCGAGGTCCTCCTCAGGGCACACCATATATTTT,CASSLSRSSSGHTIYF
-,TRBJ2-2,-,18,TRBV25-1,TGTGCCAGCAGTGAATTTCGAATGAGAGGATTGAGCACCGGGGAGCTGTTTTTT,CASSEFRMRGLSTGELFF
-,TRBJ2-1,TRBD1,16,TRBV27,TGTGCCAGCAGTTTATTCGGGACAGGGAATATCAATGAGCAGTTCTTC,CASSLFGTGNINEQFF
-,TRBJ2-5,TRBD1,12,TRBV6-5,TGTGCCAGCGGCAGGGGGCAGGAGACCCAGTACTTC,CASGRGQETQYF
-,TRBJ2-7,-,15,TRBV28,TGTGCCAGCAGTCCGGCCGGGGCCCCAACAGGGGAGCAGTACTTC,CASSPAGAPTGEQYF
-,TRBJ1-4,-,14,TRBV19,TGTGCCAGTAGTATATCCGGGTCTAATGAAAAACTGTTTTTT,CASSISGSNEKLFF
-,TRBJ2-1,-,16,TRBV4-2,TGTGCCAGCAGCCAAGAGGTGGGGAGCTCCTACAATGAGCAGTTCTTC,CASSQEVGSSYNEQFF
once,TRBJ2-7,TRBD1,15,TRBV15,TGTGCCACCAGCAGGAAAACAGGGGGCTCCTACGAGCAGTACTTC,CATSRKTGGSYEQYF
-,TRBJ2-7,TRBD2,17,TRBV10-3,TGTGCCATCAGTGAGACGCTAGCGGGACCTACCTCCTACGAGCAGTACTTC,CAISETLAGPTSYEQYF
-,TRBJ2-7,-,15,TRBV6-5,TGTGCCAGCACGGCGGGGACTTTGGGCTCCTACGAGCAGTACTTC,CASTAGTLGSYEQYF
-,TRBJ1-1,TRBD1,13,TRBV7-2,TGTGCCAGCAGCCGGGACAGGGATGCTGAAGCTTTCTTT,CASSRDRDAEAFF
few,TRBJ1-4,TRBD1,13,TRBV28,TGTGCCACCAAGCAGGGGGCTAATGAAAAACTGTTTTTT,CATKQGANEKLFF
-,TRBJ2-6,TRBD1,17,TRBV28,TGTGCCAGCAGCCCGGGACAGCTTTATTCTGGGGCCAACGTCCTGACTTTC,CASSPGQLYSGANVLTF
few,TRBJ1-2,-,15,TRBV19,TGTGCCAGTAGTATCGCGCCCCTGGGCGTATATGGCTACACCTTC,CASSIAPLGVYGYTF
-,TRBJ1-5,-,15,TRBV7-6,TGTGCCAGCAGCTTAAGGGCAGGGCCAGATCAGCCCCAGCATTTT,CASSLRAGPDQPQHF
-,TRBJ2-7,-,14,TRBV6-9,TGTGCCAGCAGTTACCTCAGGGCTGGGTACGAGCAGTACTTC,CASSYLRAGYEQYF
-,TRBJ1-4,-,15,TRBV10-2,TGCGCCAGCAGTGAGTCACACAGGGTATGGGAAAAACTGTTTTTT,CASSESHRVWEKLFF
-,TRBJ1-3,-,15,TRBV4-3,TGCGCCAGCAGCCAAGATTCAGGGCCAGGAAACACCATATATTTT,CASSQDSGPGNTIYF
-,TRBJ1-2,-,14,TRBV18,TGTGCCAGCTCACCTTCCGGGATGGACTATGGCTACACCTTC,CASSPSGMDYGYTF
-,TRBJ2-7,TRBD2,16,TRBV18,TGTGCCAGCTCTCAAAGACTAGCGGGACCTACCTACGAGCAGTACTTC,CASSQRLAGPTYEQYF
-,TRBJ2-1,TRBD2,16,TRBV4-1,TGCGCCAGCAGCCAACCGACTAGCGGGAGGAACGATGAGCAGTTCTTC,CASSQPTSGRNDEQFF
-,TRBJ2-3,TRBD2,16,TRBV28,TGTGCCAGCAGTGGGAGACTAGCGGGAGGTTTAGATACGCAGTATTTT,CASSGRLAGGLDTQYF
-,TRBJ1-6,-,14,TRBV6-6,TGTGCCAGCCAGAGGAGCTCCTATAATTCACCCCTCCACTTT,CASQRSSYNSPLHF
-,TRBJ1-2,TRBD1,13,TRBV5-1,TGCGCCAGCAGCTTGGGACAGGGAGATGGCTACACCTTC,CASSLGQGDGYTF
-,TRBJ1-1,TRBD1,14,TRBV19,TGTGCCAGTAGTGCACGGACAGGGGGCCCAGAAGCTTTCTTT,CASSARTGGPEAFF
-,TRBJ1-5,-,14,TRBV18,TGTGCCAGCTCACCACTGCAGAGCAATCAGCCCCAGCATTTT,CASSPLQSNQPQHF
-,TRBJ1-6,TRBD1,15,TRBV9,TGTGCCAGCAGCGTCCGGGACAGTCTTAATTCACCCCTCCACTTT,CASSVRDSLNSPLHF
-,TRBJ2-5,TRBD2,15,TRBV19,TGTGCCAGTAGGACTAGCGGGGGGGCCCAAGAGACCCAGTACTTC,CASRTSGGAQETQYF
-,TRBJ1-1,-,15,TRBV7-9,TGTGCCAGCAGCTTTTTGGGACACCTGAACACTGAAGCTTTCTTT,CASSFLGHLNTEAFF
-,TRBJ1-1,TRBD1,14,TRBV5-1,TGCGCCAGCAGCAAGGGACAGGGGAGCACTGAAGCTTTCTTT,CASSKGQGSTEAFF
-,TRBJ1-1,TRBD1,13,TRBV19,TGTGCCAGTAGTACGCGACAGGGAGCTGAAGCTTTCTTT,CASSTRQGAEAFF
-,TRBJ1-1,-,12,TRBV7-2,TGTGCCAGCACCGTACAGGGATTAGAAGCTTTCTTT,CASTVQGLEAFF
few,TRBJ2-7,-,12,TRBV7-9,TGTGCCAGCAGCCCGGGAACCTACGAGCAGTACTTC,CASSPGTYEQYF
-,TRBJ2-7,-,12,TRBV7-2,TGTGCCAGCAGCCCCCACTCCTACGAGCAGTACTTC,CASSPHSYEQYF
-,TRBJ2-5,TRBD2,16,TRBV6-5,TGTGCCAGCAGTTACCCCCGGGCTAGCGGGGAAGAGACCCAGTACTTC,CASSYPRASGEETQYF
-,TRBJ2-2,-,13,TRBV18,TGTGCCAGCTCACCGCGGTACGGCGGGGAGCTGTTTTTT,CASSPRYGGELFF